This is a list of T cell receptor beta chains from one sample in a study of patients and donors after allogeneic stem cell transplantation. TCRdb ran MiXCR on the RT-PCR reads and lists one entry per CDR3 protein. The repertoire holds about 230,000 distinct CDR3 sequences, with around 14% as singletons. Sequencing was carried out using blood, either unsorted or a sorted T cell fraction (not recorded which). The receptors were sampled from a human donor who was either an allogeneic HSCT recipient or a stem cell or donor lymphocyte infusion donor (not recorded which). It is not recorded whose cells these are; they may come from a transplant donor. The conserved cysteine and the conserved F or W are not part of the CDR3 here. Size tells how often a clone was seen (once, few, many) or the class of an expanded clone, and some rows leave it out.

v_gene	abundance	j_gene	CDR3aa
TRBV4-2	many	TRBJ1-1	ASSQQQGAQTEAF
TRBV7-8	-	TRBJ2-2	ASSSVSTGELF
TRBV5-1	few	TRBJ2-3	ASSFDNGGTDTQY
TRBV9	-	TRBJ2-1	ASSREGPSYNEQF
TRBV3-1	-	TRBJ2-7	ASSQVGGFGDEQY
TRBV5-6	-	TRBJ1-2	ASSFVERGHGYT
TRBV9	few	TRBJ2-7	ASSVDNSYEQY
TRBV27	-	TRBJ1-2	ASSINSANYGYT
TRBV4-3	few	TRBJ1-4	ASSPRSATNEKLF
TRBV24-1	-	TRBJ2-1	ATSAVMSNEQF
TRBV7-2	many	TRBJ1-1	ASSWIAGGNTEAF
TRBV29-1	many	TRBJ1-4	SAQGLTNEKLF
TRBV20-1	few	TRBJ2-7	SASNPGESEQY
TRBV9	-	TRBJ2-3	ASSAIAGGPDTQY
TRBV20-1	few	TRBJ1-2	SASPTNTGNYGYT
TRBV7-3	-	TRBJ2-3	ASSLTFGGGAADTQY
TRBV12-3/TRBV12-4	few	TRBJ1-3	ASSYPTGTGGNTIY
TRBV29-1	-	TRBJ2-5	SVGQGEETQY
TRBV3-1	-	TRBJ2-5	ASSQGQETQY
TRBV4-3	few	TRBJ1-2	ASSQDGGNYGYT
TRBV20-1	many	TRBJ1-2	SATDRGEGYT
TRBV7-2	-	TRBJ1-2	ASSLVRAKGEGYT
TRBV28	few	TRBJ2-2	ATSTGELF
TRBV6-1	few	TRBJ2-7	ASSIIAGASYEQY
TRBV29-1	many	TRBJ2-2	SVGQGARTGELF
TRBV3-1	-	TRBJ2-5	ASSQEGTDQETQY
TRBV5-1	few	TRBJ1-2	ASSFRTGGTDGYT
TRBV30	-	TRBJ2-7	AWSEGHYEQY
TRBV5-5	-	TRBJ1-4	ASSSQGWDEKLF
TRBV3-1	few	TRBJ2-1	ASLLGGGGRGEQF
TRBV12-3/TRBV12-4	few	TRBJ1-3	ASSLGRGGSGNTIY
TRBV2	few	TRBJ1-1	ASRARGGTEAF
TRBV9	-	TRBJ1-1	ASNPGTSDTEAF
TRBV4-2	-	TRBJ2-7	ASSQGNRGGEQY
TRBV5-1	few	TRBJ1-5	ASSLGGGNNQPQH
TRBV30	few	TRBJ1-2	AWRRTGNYGYT